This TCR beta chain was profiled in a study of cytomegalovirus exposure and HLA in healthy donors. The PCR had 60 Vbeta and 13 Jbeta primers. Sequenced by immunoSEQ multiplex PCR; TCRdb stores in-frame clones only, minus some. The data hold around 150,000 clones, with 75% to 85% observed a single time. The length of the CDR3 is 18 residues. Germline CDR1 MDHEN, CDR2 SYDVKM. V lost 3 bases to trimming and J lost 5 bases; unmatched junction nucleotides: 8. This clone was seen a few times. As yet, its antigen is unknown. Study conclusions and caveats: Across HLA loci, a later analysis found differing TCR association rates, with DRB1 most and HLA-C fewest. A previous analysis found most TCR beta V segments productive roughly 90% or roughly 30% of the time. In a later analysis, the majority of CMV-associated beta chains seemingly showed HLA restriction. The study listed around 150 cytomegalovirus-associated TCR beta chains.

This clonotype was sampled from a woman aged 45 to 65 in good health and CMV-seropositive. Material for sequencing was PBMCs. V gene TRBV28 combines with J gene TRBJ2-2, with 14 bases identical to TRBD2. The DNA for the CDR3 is TGTGCCAGCAGTTTCGCCGGGACTAGCGGGAGTGGAACCGGGGAGCTGTTTTTT. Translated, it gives CASSFAGTSGSGTGELFF.